Following are 23 T cell receptor beta chains from one sample sequenced in a study of shared T cell receptors in the human thymus. The table came from immunoSEQ multiplex PCR; TCRdb's copy has only in-frame clones and leaves some out. This sample has about 660,000 clones; around 87% occur once, and the top ten carry approximately 0.0097%. Separately, the same data were catalogued under a study of human thymus T cells.

The sequenced sample was thymocytes. The receptors originated from a boy under three years old with a congenital heart defect.

The chain links TRBV6-1 to TRBJ2-7, with 11 bases lining up with TRBD2. Trimming at V came to 2 bases and at J to 6 bases, leaving 12 bases not matched to a gene. Germline V gene sequence: CDR1 MNHNS, CDR2 SASEGT. The length of the CDR3 is 17 residues. The CDR3 nucleotides read TGTGCCAGCAGTGAATCAGAAAGAACTAGCGGGAGACTCGAGCAGTACTTC. It specifies CASSESERTSGRLEQYF.

The chain combines TRBV6-5 with TRBJ2-2; the D gene is possibly TRBD2 (5 bases). Trimming took 2 bases from V and 8 from J, leaving 12 bases between them. The length of the CDR3 is 14 residues. Germline V gene data show CDR1 as MNHEY and CDR2 as SVGAGI. The CDR3 bases are TGTGCCAGCAGTTACCGAGGGATCGGGGGGGAGCTGTTTTTT. This encodes CASSYRGIGGELFF.

The CDR3 loop is CASSEVRSSYNEQFF. The CDR3 DNA is TGCGCCAGCAGTGAGGTCCGCAGCTCCTACAATGAGCAGTTCTTC. The chain joins TRBV10-2 to TRBJ2-1; D not certain. V was cut by 2 bases and J by 0 bases, with 8 bases left in between. CDR1 is WSHSY and CDR2 is SAAADI in the germline V gene. The CDR3 is 15 residues long.

This rearrangement joins TRBV7-2 to TRBJ1-2, with D perhaps matching TRBD1 (6 bases). Between the trimmed V and J ends, which lost 5 bases and 1 base, there was a span of 20 bases. Per germline, CDR1 SGHTA and CDR2 FQGNSA. The CDR3 contains 17 residues. CDR3 region: CASSQGRKPGGNYGYTF. CDR3 bases: TGTGCCAGCAGCCAGGGGAGGAAGCCGGGGGGTAACTATGGCTACACCTTC.

V gene TRBV19 combines with J gene TRBJ2-1; 16 bases are a match to TRBD2. Germline lookup yields CDR1 LNHDA and CDR2 SQIVND (reference sequence). J was trimmed by 7 bases and V by 4 bases; bases with no gene match: 16. The CDR3 runs 20 residues. CDR3 coding DNA: TGTGCCAGTAGTACCCCGCCGGGACTAGCGGGAGGGCCCGCTTGGAATGAGCAGTTCTTC. Amino acids: CASSTPPGLAGGPAWNEQFF.

The chain has TRBV7-9 and TRBJ1-4, with 8 bases aligning to TRBD1. With 5 bases clipped from V and 13 bases from J, the junction kept 6 bases outside the gene matches. The germline V gene has CDR1 SEHNR and CDR2 FQNEAQ (reference sequence). The CDR3 length is 12 residues. As DNA, the CDR3 is TGTGCCAGCAGCGACAGGGGAGGGGGACTGTTTTTT. Its protein is CASSDRGGGLFF. Together with reference TRBV7-9 and TRBJ1-4, the CDR3 gives the full variable domain: DTGVSQNPRHKITKRGQNVTFRCDPISEHNRLYWYRQTLGQGPEFLTYFQNEAQLEKSRLLSDRFSAERPKGSFSTLEIQRTEQGDSAMYLCASSDRGGGLFFGSGTQLSVL.

J is TRBJ1-2 and V is TRBV14; D remains unclear. CDR3 size: 16 residues. V was pared by 0 bases and J by 3 bases, with 14 bases between. CDR1 is SGHDN and CDR2 is FVKESK in the germline V gene. The CDR3 loop is CASSQDTQTFHYGYTF. As DNA, the CDR3 is TGTGCCAGCAGCCAAGATACCCAAACATTCCACTATGGCTACACCTTC.

The chain carries TRBV6-1 and TRBJ2-7, with TRBD1 as a possible D gene (5 bases). Germline V lookup: CDR1 MNHNS, CDR2 SASEGT. The CDR3 sequence is 15 residues long. V shed 6 bases and J shed 4 bases, with 19 bases lying between them. Written as DNA, the CDR3 is TGTGCCAGCAGAGTCTTTGGCAGGGCTAAATACGAGCAGTACTTC. Residues: CASRVFGRAKYEQYF.

In this sample, this clone turned up once. The CDR3 nucleotides read TGCAGCGTTGAAGACACCCCCAGAGCCAAAAACATTCAGTACTTC. Translating it yields CSVEDTPRAKNIQYF. J is TRBJ2-4 and V is TRBV29-1; no firm D call. Germline CDR1 reads SQVTM; CDR2 reads ANQGSEA. The CDR3 extends over 15 amino acids. The V and J ends lost 0 bases and 0 bases respectively, with 9 bases between them.

The rearrangement uses TRBV15 and TRBJ1-6; 7 bases are a match to TRBD1. Germline-derived CDR1 and CDR2 are LNHNV and YYDKDF (reference sequence). Germline trimming cut 3 bases from V and 9 bases from J; bases unmatched to any gene: 14. This CDR3 has 17 amino acids. DNA of the CDR3: TGTGCCACCAGCAGTGCTAGGGACAGCTATTTAGGTTCACCCCTCCACTTT. Encoded protein: CATSSARDSYLGSPLHF. Full variable domain (remainder filled in from reference TRBV15 and TRBJ1-6): DAMVIQNPRYQVTQFGKPVTLSCSQTLNHNVMYWYQQKSSQAPKLLFHYYDKDFNNEADTPDNFQSRRPNTSFCFLDIRSPGLGDTAMYLCATSSARDSYLGSPLHFGNGTRLTVT.

This chain joins TRBV4-2 and TRBJ1-3; 10 bases fit TRBD1. Trimming at V came to 0 bases and at J to 0 bases, leaving 11 bases not matched to a gene. Germline CDR1 and CDR2: LGHNA and YNFKEQ. This CDR3 contains 20 residues. The DNA of the CDR3 is TGTGCCAGCAGCCAAGAGACAGGGGGCGATGAAGCAACCTCTGGAAACACCATATATTTT. It yields the protein CASSQETGGDEATSGNTIYF.

The rearrangement links TRBV4-3 to TRBJ2-1; 8 bases match TRBD2. The germline gives CDR1 LGHNA, CDR2 YSLEER. The CDR3 is made up of 16 amino acids. J was trimmed by 5 bases and V by 5 bases; bases with no gene match: 11. The CDR3 DNA sequence: TGCGCCAGCAGCAGGCCGGGGGGGGACTTGAACAATGAGCAGTTCTTC. Amino acid sequence: CASSRPGGDLNNEQFF.

This rearrangement joins TRBV5-1 to TRBJ1-1; D gene ambiguous. CDR3 size: 15 residues. Germline V gene lookup returns CDR1 SGHRS and CDR2 YFSETQ. The V end lost 2 bases, the J end lost 3 bases, and 14 bases lay between the germline ends. The CDR3 bases are TGCGCCAGCAGCTTCGGCAAGGGAGGGTACACTGAAGCTTTCTTT. Translated: CASSFGKGGYTEAFF.

The chain recombines TRBV6-5 with TRBJ1-2; D uncertain. CDR1 is MNHEY, CDR2 SVGAGI, per germline. The V and J ends lost 0 bases and 0 bases respectively, with 8 bases between them. This CDR3 has 15 amino acids. CDR3 nucleotide sequence: TGTGCCAGCAGTTACTCGGGCAAAACTAACTATGGCTACACCTTC. This encodes CASSYSGKTNYGYTF.

V gene TRBV28 combines with J gene TRBJ1-3; perhaps TRBD1 as D (6 bases). This CDR3 has 15 residues. Trimming cost V 5 bases and J 0 bases, with 11 bases left between them. Germline loops: CDR1 MDHEN, CDR2 SYDVKM. The DNA for the CDR3 is TGTGCCAGCAGTACGACAGGTCGCTCTGGAAACACCATATATTTT. Translated, it gives CASSTTGRSGNTIYF.

The chain uses TRBV6-5 and TRBJ2-1, with D perhaps matching TRBD1 (6 bases). The CDR3 is 11 amino acids. Germline V lookup: CDR1 MNHEY, CDR2 SVGAGI. V lost 5 bases and J lost 9, with 8 bases in between. CDR3 protein: CASSQGGEQFF. As DNA, the CDR3 is TGTGCCAGCAGTCAAGGGGGTGAGCAGTTCTTC.

The chain uses TRBV7-4 and TRBJ2-1; 8 nucleotides line up with TRBD2. Germline V gene sequence: CDR1 SGHVT, CDR2 SQSDAQ. Losses at the gene ends were 1 base for V and 2 bases for J; bases not matched to a gene: 13. The CDR3 has 19 residues. CDR3 protein: CASSLVPGGPFVAYNEQFF. CDR3 sequence (DNA): TGTGCCAGCAGCTTAGTTCCGGGAGGGCCATTCGTCGCCTACAATGAGCAGTTCTTC.

The V call is TRBV28, the J call TRBJ2-7; 9 bases fit TRBD1. In germline, CDR1 is MDHEN, CDR2 SYDVKM. The CDR3 is 16 amino acids. V gave up 6 bases and J gave up 2 bases; unmatched junction bases: 11. This chain's CDR3 is CASSLTGTGTTYEQYF. The CDR3 DNA sequence: TGTGCCAGCAGCCTGACCGGGACAGGGACTACCTACGAGCAGTACTTC. The variable domain in full, with the rest retrieved from reference TRBV28 and TRBJ2-7, is DVKVTQSSRYLVKRTGEKVFLECVQDMDHENMFWYRQDPGLGLRLIYFSYDVKMKEKGDIPEGYSVSREKKERFSLILESASTNQTSMYLCASSLTGTGTTYEQYFGPGTRLTVT.

This clone came up once. The rearrangement joins TRBV18 to TRBJ2-1; D might be TRBD1 (6 bases). The V gene's germline CDR1 is KGHSH and CDR2 LQKENI. The V and J ends lost 0 bases and 0 bases respectively, with 9 bases between them. There are 16 residues in the CDR3. The CDR3, as DNA: TGTGCCAGCTCACCACCTACAGGGATCTCCTACAATGAGCAGTTCTTC. It translates to CASSPPTGISYNEQFF.

This chain joins TRBV28 and TRBJ2-7; a weak D match, TRBD1 (6 bases). Germline loops: CDR1 MDHEN, CDR2 SYDVKM. Trimming pared 4 bases from V and 3 bases from J, leaving 16 bases between. CDR3 length equals 15 residues. CDR3 nucleotides: TGTGCCAGCAGTTGCTCTGAACAGGGCCGCTACGAGCAGTACTTC. It encodes CASSCSEQGRYEQYF.

In DNA form, the CDR3 reads TGCGCCAGCAGCTTGTTTTTTCGGGGGTCTGGGGCCAACGTCCTGACTTTC. Its translation: CASSLFFRGSGANVLTF. This rearrangement joins TRBV5-1 to TRBJ2-6; D may be TRBD2 (6 bases). The germline V gene encodes CDR1 SGHRS and CDR2 YFSETQ. The CDR3 is made up of 17 amino acids. With 1 base removed from V and 1 base from J, the gap between germline ends came to 12 bases.

The chain recombines TRBV28 with TRBJ2-2, with 9 bases lining up with TRBD2. The CDR3 has 17 amino acids. The germline CDR1 and CDR2 sequences are MDHEN and SYDVKM. V lost 5 bases, J lost 0 bases, and 7 bases stayed unmatched. The CDR3 DNA is TGTGCCAGCAGTCCTGAGCGGGAGGTAACGAACACCGGGGAGCTGTTTTTT. Encoded protein: CASSPEREVTNTGELFF. Combining the CDR3 with reference TRBV28 and TRBJ2-2 gives the whole variable domain DVKVTQSSRYLVKRTGEKVFLECVQDMDHENMFWYRQDPGLGLRLIYFSYDVKMKEKGDIPEGYSVSREKKERFSLILESASTNQTSMYLCASSPEREVTNTGELFFGEGSRLTVL.

The chain is built from TRBV4-2 and TRBJ2-1; 15 positions match TRBD2. Germline loops: CDR1 LGHNA, CDR2 YNFKEQ. V lost 4 bases to trimming and J lost 6 bases; unmatched junction nucleotides: 13. The CDR3 totals 19 residues. The CDR3 nucleotides read TGTGCCAGCAGCCGCAGGCTCCCCAGGACTAGCGGGGGGGCCAATGAGCAGTTCTTC. It codes for CASSRRLPRTSGGANEQFF.